Listed below are T cell receptor beta chains from one sample, sequenced in a study of T cell responses to AZD1222 COVID-19 vaccine. Data came from immunoSEQ multiplex PCR; TCRdb stores just in-frame clones and leaves some out. The sample records around 180,000 clones, around 89% being singletons. Source: peripheral blood, taken on day 0 of AZD1222 vaccination. The receptors were gathered from an adult in good health. Both conserved end residues are part of each CDR3. D genes are given only for firm matches. A row's size may be missing; if present it is once, few, many or a size class.

V gene	D gene	clone size	J gene	CDR3 protein	CDR3 DNA
TRBV3-1/TRBV3-2	NA	NA	TRBJ1-5	CASSQDWGEQPQHF	TGTGCCAGCAGCCAAGATTGGGGTGAGCAGCCCCAGCATTTT
TRBV6-2/TRBV6-3	NA	NA	TRBJ2-3	CASTPGGYITDTQYF	TGTGCCAGCACCCCCGGAGGGTACATCACAGATACGCAGTATTTT
TRBV4-1	NA	NA	TRBJ1-6	CASSQGPLNSPLHF	TGCGCCAGCAGCCAAGGGCCACTTAATTCACCCCTCCACTTT
TRBV9	NA	NA	TRBJ2-5	CASSVSTEQETQYF	TGTGCCAGCAGCGTATCAACAGAACAAGAGACCCAGTACTTC
TRBV7-8	NA	NA	TRBJ1-1	CASSTGHRNTEAFF	TGTGCCAGCAGTACAGGACACCGGAACACTGAAGCTTTCTTT
TRBV7-9	NA	NA	TRBJ2-5	CASSQRGKETQYF	TGTGCCAGCAGCCAACGGGGGAAAGAGACCCAGTACTTC
TRBV19	NA	NA	TRBJ1-3	CASSNRESGNTIYF	TGTGCCAGTAGCAACAGGGAGTCTGGAAACACCATATATTTT
TRBV6-6	NA	NA	TRBJ2-1	CASRLDGNNEQFF	TGTGCCAGCAGACTCGACGGGAACAATGAGCAGTTCTTC
TRBV30	TRBD1	NA	TRBJ1-2	CASDPGQGVYGYTF	TGTGCCTCGGACCCGGGACAGGGGGTCTATGGCTACACCTTC
TRBV15	NA	NA	TRBJ2-2	CATSRVVGMGSGELFF	TGTGCCACCAGCAGAGTGGTGGGAATGGGTTCCGGGGAGCTGTTTTTT
TRBV19	TRBD2	NA	TRBJ2-4	CASSIELAGPKNIQYF	TGTGCCAGTAGTATAGAACTAGCGGGGCCAAAAAACATTCAGTACTTC
TRBV7-6	TRBD1	NA	TRBJ1-1	CASSLVTPDRESYTEAFF	TGTGCCAGCAGCTTAGTAACTCCTGACAGGGAGTCATACACTGAAGCTTTCTTT
TRBV4-1	NA	NA	TRBJ1-6	CASSQVLQGGNSPLHF	TGCGCCAGCAGCCAAGTCTTACAGGGCGGTAATTCACCCCTCCACTTT
TRBV29-1	NA	NA	TRBJ2-7	CSVARSGEQYF	TGCAGCGTGGCGAGGTCGGGGGAGCAGTACTTC
TRBV7-2	TRBD2	once	TRBJ2-4	CASSSGGAKNIQYF	TGTGCCAGCAGCTCGGGAGGTGCCAAAAACATTCAGTACTTC
TRBV7-2	NA	NA	TRBJ2-7	CASSLGPSSYEQYF	TGTGCCAGCAGCTTAGGACCGAGCTCCTACGAGCAGTACTTC
TRBV7-6	NA	few	TRBJ2-7	CASSLDVAGAYEQYF	TGTGCCAGCAGCTTAGACGTGGCAGGGGCCTACGAGCAGTACTTC
TRBV3-1/TRBV3-2	NA	NA	TRBJ1-1	CASSQRELNTEAFF	TGTGCCAGCAGCCAAAGGGAATTGAACACTGAAGCTTTCTTT
TRBV7-9	TRBD2	NA	TRBJ2-1	CASSLMGLAGGEQFF	TGTGCCAGCAGCTTAATGGGTCTAGCGGGGGGCGAGCAGTTCTTC
TRBV2	TRBD1	NA	TRBJ1-2	CASSGQGPYGYTF	TGTGCCAGCAGTGGACAGGGGCCCTATGGCTACACCTTC
TRBV5-6	NA	NA	TRBJ2-1	CASSRGPIYNEQFF	TGTGCCAGCAGCCGGGGGCCCATTTACAATGAGCAGTTCTTC
TRBV6-1	NA	NA	TRBJ1-1	CASSEGRVWVTEAFF	TGTGCCAGCAGTGAAGGTCGGGTTTGGGTCACTGAAGCTTTCTTT
TRBV6-5	NA	NA	TRBJ1-1	CASRDRLNTEAFF	TGTGCCAGCAGAGACAGGCTAAACACTGAAGCTTTCTTT
TRBV5-5	NA	NA	TRBJ2-5	CASSLGVLDGETQYF	TGTGCCAGCAGCTTGGGGGTGCTAGATGGAGAGACCCAGTACTTC
TRBV5-6	TRBD2	NA	TRBJ2-3	CASGNLASGGFDTDTQYF	TGTGCCAGCGGAAATCTGGCTAGCGGGGGGTTCGACACAGATACGCAGTATTTT
TRBV27	TRBD1	NA	TRBJ2-7	CASSRITGTGSSYEQYF	TGTGCCAGCAGTCGAATAACTGGGACAGGGAGCTCCTACGAGCAGTACTTC
TRBV10-3	NA	NA	TRBJ1-3	CAIRQTVSGNTIYF	TGTGCCATCAGACAGACGGTCTCTGGAAACACCATATATTTT
TRBV5-1	NA	NA	TRBJ2-3	CASSITDTQYF	TGCGCCAGCAGCATCACAGATACGCAGTATTTT
TRBV24-1	NA	NA	TRBJ2-6	CATSDYPGRIYRSSGANVLTF	TGTGCCACCAGTGATTACCCAGGAAGAATATACAGGAGCTCTGGGGCCAACGTCCTGACTTTC
TRBV9	NA	NA	TRBJ2-1	CASSARDIWNEQFF	TGTGCCAGCAGCGCCCGCGACATTTGGAATGAGCAGTTCTTC
TRBV12-3/TRBV12-4	NA	NA	TRBJ1-5	CASSDGLQPQHF	TGTGCCAGCAGCGACGGACTGCAGCCCCAGCATTTT
TRBV7-9	NA	NA	TRBJ2-1	CASSLAGPSFF	TGTGCCAGCAGCTTAGCGGGGCCCAGTTTCTTC
TRBV19	NA	once	TRBJ1-5	CASSILDGANQPQHF	TGTGCCAGTAGTATTTTAGACGGGGCCAATCAGCCCCAGCATTTT
TRBV10-1	NA	NA	TRBJ1-1	CASSDRVGTEAFF	TGCGCCAGCAGTGACAGGGTGGGCACTGAAGCTTTCTTT
TRBV27	TRBD1	few	TRBJ2-7	CASRTTGGVEQYF	TGTGCCAGCAGGACGACAGGGGGGGTCGAGCAGTACTTC
TRBV19	TRBD1	NA	TRBJ1-1	CASSFTTGTLVIGAFF	TGTGCCAGTAGTTTCACGACAGGGACTCTGGTCATTGGGGCTTTCTTT
TRBV5-1	NA	NA	TRBJ2-3	CASSFRDTQYF	TGCGCCAGCAGCTTTCGAGATACGCAGTATTTT
TRBV7-2	NA	NA	TRBJ1-6	CASSSIAGPNSPLHF	TGTGCCAGCAGCTCCATTGCTGGGCCGAATTCACCCCTCCACTTT
TRBV3-1/TRBV3-2	NA	NA	TRBJ2-2	CASSAGTNTGELFF	TGTGCCAGCAGCGCGGGGACGAACACCGGGGAGCTGTTTTTT
TRBV24-1	NA	NA	TRBJ2-7	CATSDLQNEQYF	TGTGCCACCAGTGATTTACAGAACGAGCAGTACTTC
TRBV7-2	NA	NA	TRBJ1-2	CASSLERATAGYTF	TGTGCCAGCAGCTTAGAGAGGGCCACGGCAGGCTACACCTTC
TRBV4-3	NA	NA	TRBJ2-1	CASSQDLMAYNEQFF	TGCGCCAGCAGCCAAGATTTAATGGCCTACAATGAGCAGTTCTTC
TRBV6-5	TRBD1	NA	TRBJ2-2	CASSLRQGAGELFF	TGTGCCAGCAGCCTTCGACAGGGGGCCGGGGAGCTGTTTTTT
TRBV5-6	NA	NA	TRBJ2-7	CASSHDVGSAYEQYF	TGTGCCAGCAGCCATGACGTGGGGTCCGCCTACGAGCAGTACTTC
TRBV5-1	TRBD2	NA	TRBJ2-1	CASSLVGTSVNEQFF	TGCGCCAGCAGCTTGGTAGGGACTAGTGTCAATGAGCAGTTCTTC
TRBV15	NA	NA	TRBJ1-3	CATSREGGSGNTIYF	TGTGCCACCAGCAGAGAAGGGGGGTCTGGAAACACCATATATTTT
TRBV6-5	NA	NA	TRBJ1-6	CASSYSMDYNSPLHF	TGTGCCAGCAGTTACTCCATGGACTATAATTCACCCCTCCACTTT
TRBV7-9	TRBD2	once	TRBJ2-3	CASSSLAGGPGTDTQYF	TGTGCCAGCAGCTCACTAGCGGGGGGGCCGGGCACAGATACGCAGTATTTT
TRBV4-1	NA	NA	TRBJ1-1	CASSQDLNRNTEAFF	TGCGCCAGCAGCCAAGATCTTAACAGGAACACTGAAGCTTTCTTT
TRBV27	NA	NA	TRBJ2-5	CASRTHPDSKETQYF	TGTGCCAGCAGAACACACCCGGACAGTAAAGAGACCCAGTACTTC
TRBV2	NA	NA	TRBJ1-5	CASSEVDSNQPQHF	TGTGCCAGCAGTGAGGTTGATAGCAATCAGCCCCAGCATTTT